Listed below are T cell receptor beta chains from one sample, sequenced in a study of cytomegalovirus exposure and HLA in healthy donors. TCRdb's copy holds only in-frame clones and misses some; the assay was immunoSEQ multiplex PCR. The sample yields about 94,000 clones, about four fifths seen once. Sequencing was carried out using PBMCs. These TCRs come from a human donor in good health. CDR3s include the opening cysteine and the closing phenylalanine or tryptophan. D genes are given only for firm matches. Only some rows state a clone size, as once, few, many or a class for expanded clones.

abundance,v_gene,len,d_gene,j_gene,CDR3aa,CDR3nt
-,TRBV28,14,TRBD1,TRBJ2-3,CASSFGQVGDTQYF,TGTGCCAGCAGTTTTGGACAGGTTGGAGATACGCAGTATTTT
-,TRBV10-1,19,-,TRBJ1-2,CASSDPHNRTATANYGYTF,TGCGCCAGCAGTGACCCCCATAATCGAACCGCTACCGCTAACTATGGCTACACCTTC
once,TRBV5-1,15,TRBD2,TRBJ2-1,CASSFGGGASNEQFF,TGCGCCAGCAGCTTTGGCGGGGGGGCAAGCAATGAGCAGTTCTTC
-,TRBV7-6,14,TRBD1,TRBJ1-4,CASSRGDSREKLFF,TGTGCCAGCAGCCGAGGGGACAGTCGGGAAAAACTGTTTTTT
-,TRBV29-1,16,TRBD2,TRBJ2-7,CSVEVTDRLARGEQYF,TGCAGCGTTGAAGTGACGGACCGACTAGCGCGGGGCGAGCAGTACTTC
-,TRBV6-1,13,-,TRBJ2-7,CASIPTSAYEQYF,TGTGCCAGCATCCCGACTAGTGCGTACGAGCAGTACTTC
-,TRBV11-2,15,TRBD1,TRBJ1-5,CASSPDRGSNQPQHF,TGTGCCAGCAGCCCGGACAGGGGATCGAATCAGCCCCAGCATTTT
-,TRBV5-4,15,-,TRBJ2-7,CASSLGGDTTYEQYF,TGTGCCAGCAGCTTGGGTGGGGACACTACCTACGAGCAGTACTTC
-,TRBV15,14,-,TRBJ2-5,CATSRDRLEETQYF,TGTGCCACCAGCAGAGATAGGCTAGAAGAGACCCAGTACTTC
-,TRBV30,14,TRBD1,TRBJ1-2,CAWSQLWTGAGYTF,TGTGCCTGGAGCCAATTATGGACAGGGGCTGGCTACACCTTC
-,TRBV4-3,17,TRBD1,TRBJ2-5,CASSHGQGARLQETQYF,TGCGCCAGCAGCCATGGACAGGGGGCGCGTCTCCAAGAGACCCAGTACTTC
few,TRBV6-5,13,-,TRBJ1-1,CASSVRVLGEAFF,TGTGCCAGCAGCGTCCGGGTATTAGGTGAAGCTTTCTTT
-,TRBV5-1,15,-,TRBJ2-6,CASSFGSSGANVLTF,TGCGCCAGCAGCTTCGGGAGCTCTGGGGCCAACGTCCTGACTTTC
-,TRBV9,15,-,TRBJ2-1,CASSVAISLYNEQFF,TGTGCCAGCAGCGTAGCTATCTCACTGTACAATGAGCAGTTCTTC
-,TRBV5-6,14,-,TRBJ2-7,CASSLWTYSYEQYF,TGTGCCAGCAGCTTGTGGACTTACTCCTACGAGCAGTACTTC
-,TRBV10-3,15,TRBD1,TRBJ2-7,CAINFGGTGDYEQYF,TGTGCCATCAATTTCGGGGGGACAGGGGATTACGAGCAGTACTTC
-,TRBV7-3,15,TRBD2,TRBJ2-5,CASSPPGGDQETQYF,TGTGCCAGCAGCCCCCCGGGGGGGGACCAAGAGACCCAGTACTTC